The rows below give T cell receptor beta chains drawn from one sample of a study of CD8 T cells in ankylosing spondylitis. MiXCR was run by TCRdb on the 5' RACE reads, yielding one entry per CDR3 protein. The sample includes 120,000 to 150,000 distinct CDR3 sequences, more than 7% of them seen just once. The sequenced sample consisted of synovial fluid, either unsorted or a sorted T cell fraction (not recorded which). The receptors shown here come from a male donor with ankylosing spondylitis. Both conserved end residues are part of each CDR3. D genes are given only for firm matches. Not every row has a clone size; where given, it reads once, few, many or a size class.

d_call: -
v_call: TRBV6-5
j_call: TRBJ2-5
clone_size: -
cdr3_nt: TGTGCCAGCATTTCCGGGACAAGTCATCAAGAGACCCAGTACTTC
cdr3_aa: CASISGTSHQETQYF

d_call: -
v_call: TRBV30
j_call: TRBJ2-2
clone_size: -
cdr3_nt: TGTGCCTGGATCAGGGCGGGACAGTACACCGGGGAGCTGTTTTTT
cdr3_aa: CAWIRAGQYTGELFF

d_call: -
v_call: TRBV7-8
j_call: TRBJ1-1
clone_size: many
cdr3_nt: TGTGCCAGCAGCCGAAACCGGGTCCAGGGGACTGAAGCTTTCTTT
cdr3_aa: CASSRNRVQGTEAFF

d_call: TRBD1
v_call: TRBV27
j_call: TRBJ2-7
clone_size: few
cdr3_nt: TGTGCCAGCAGTCTCTCAAGACAGGGCCTGGGGCAGTACTTC
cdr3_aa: CASSLSRQGLGQYF

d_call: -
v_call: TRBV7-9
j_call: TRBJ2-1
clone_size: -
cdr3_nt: TGTGCCAGCAGCCGCGGCCAGCAGTTCGTGCATGAGCAGTTCTTC
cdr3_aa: CASSRGQQFVHEQFF

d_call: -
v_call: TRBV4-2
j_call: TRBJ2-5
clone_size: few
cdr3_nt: TGTGCCAGCAGCCACCCGGGACTCGGAGTGGAGACCCAGTACTTC
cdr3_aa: CASSHPGLGVETQYF

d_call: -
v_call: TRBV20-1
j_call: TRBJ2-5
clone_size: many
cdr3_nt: TGCAGTGCGACCAGAACTCTTGGGCAAGAGACCCAGTACTTC
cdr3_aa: CSATRTLGQETQYF

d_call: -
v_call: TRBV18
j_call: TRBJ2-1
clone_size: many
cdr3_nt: TGTGCCAGCTCACCCCCCGGGCAGGGGGGCTCCTACAATGAGCAGTTCTTC
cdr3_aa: CASSPPGQGGSYNEQFF

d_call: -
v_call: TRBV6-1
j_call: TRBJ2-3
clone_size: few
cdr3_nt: TGTGCCACTACACAGAAGCGGGTGAGCACAGATACGCAGTATTTT
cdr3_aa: CATTQKRVSTDTQYF

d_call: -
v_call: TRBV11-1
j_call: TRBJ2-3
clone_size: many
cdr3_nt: TGTGCCAGCAGCTTCGGACGGAAGACTACAACGGCAGTAACAGATACGCAGTATTTT
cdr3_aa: CASSFGRKTTTAVTDTQYF

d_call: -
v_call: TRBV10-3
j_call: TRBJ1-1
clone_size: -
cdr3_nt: TGTGCCATCAGTGAGTCATCCTTGGGGGGCAATGAAGCTTTCTTT
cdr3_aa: CAISESSLGGNEAFF

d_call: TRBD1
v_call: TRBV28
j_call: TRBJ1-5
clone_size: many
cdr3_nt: TGTGCCAGCAGTGCCATAAAAGGGACAGAGGATCAGCCCCAGCATTTT
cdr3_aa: CASSAIKGTEDQPQHF

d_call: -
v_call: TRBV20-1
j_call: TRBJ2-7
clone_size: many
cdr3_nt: TGCAGTGCTAGAGGCCCAGTGGGTTCAATCTACGAGCAGTACTTC
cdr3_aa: CSARGPVGSIYEQYF

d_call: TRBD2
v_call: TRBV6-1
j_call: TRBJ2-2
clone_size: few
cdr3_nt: TGTGCCAGCACCCCAGAGCTAGCGGGGAAGGGGGAGCTGTTTTTT
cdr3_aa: CASTPELAGKGELFF

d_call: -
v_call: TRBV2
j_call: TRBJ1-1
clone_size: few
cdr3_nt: TGTGCCAGCCTTATGAACACTGAAGCTTTCTTT
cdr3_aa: CASLMNTEAFF

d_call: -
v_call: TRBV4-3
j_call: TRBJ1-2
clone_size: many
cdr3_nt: TGCGCCAGCAGCCAGGAGGGACCGGCTGTGGGCTACACCTTC
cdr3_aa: CASSQEGPAVGYTF

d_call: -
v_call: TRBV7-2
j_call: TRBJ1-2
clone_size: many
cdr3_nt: TGTGCCAGCAGCGGGGCCTTGGGTTTCTATGGCTACACCTTC
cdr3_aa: CASSGALGFYGYTF

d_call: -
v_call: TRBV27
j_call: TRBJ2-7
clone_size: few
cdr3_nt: TGTGCCAGCAGTCAAGGCAGGTTGGCGTTGCACTTC
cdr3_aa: CASSQGRLALHF

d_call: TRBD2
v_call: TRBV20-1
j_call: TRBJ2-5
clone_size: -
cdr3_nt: TGCAGTGCTAATAGCGGGGGGGCCCCAGAGACCCAGTACTTC
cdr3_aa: CSANSGGAPETQYF

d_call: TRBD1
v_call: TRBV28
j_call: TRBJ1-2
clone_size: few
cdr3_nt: TGTGCCAGCAGTATCCGGGACAGGGGCTACACCTTC
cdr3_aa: CASSIRDRGYTF

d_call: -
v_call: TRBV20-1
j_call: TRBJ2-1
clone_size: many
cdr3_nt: TGCAGTGCTAGAGATCAAGGGGGCTCCTACAATGAGCAGTTCTTC
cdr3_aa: CSARDQGGSYNEQFF

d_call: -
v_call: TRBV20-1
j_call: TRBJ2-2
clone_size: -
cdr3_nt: TGCAGTGCTTACAGGAACACCGGGGAGCTGTTTTTT
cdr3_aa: CSAYRNTGELFF